These T cell receptor beta chains were read from a single sample in a study of early T cells in non-severe SARS-CoV-2 infection. One entry per CDR3 protein results from TCRdb running MiXCR on the 5' RACE reads. The data contain approximately 42,000 distinct CDR3 sequences, roughly 7.1% of them singletons. Sequences were obtained from whole blood. The source is an adult who was a healthcare worker with PCR-confirmed SARS-CoV-2 infection or an uninfected control (not recorded which). Each CDR3 is given with its conserved first and last residue. Each record gives: CDR3 length, V gene, clone size, D gene, J gene, CDR3 protein, CDR3 DNA. The D gene is left open where the match is weak. Expanded clones get a size class; other rows say once, few or many, or leave the size out.

cdr3_length: 14
v_call: TRBV7-2
clone_size: few
d_call: .
j_call: TRBJ2-3
cdr3_aa: CASSPDRSTDTQYF
cdr3_nt: TGTGCCAGCAGCCCCGACAGAAGCACAGATACGCAGTATTTT

cdr3_length: 14
v_call: TRBV30
clone_size: .
d_call: .
j_call: TRBJ1-1
cdr3_aa: CAWSVGITSIGAFF
cdr3_nt: TGTGCCTGGAGTGTAGGCATAACTTCGATTGGAGCTTTCTTT

cdr3_length: 13
v_call: TRBV21-1
clone_size: many
d_call: .
j_call: TRBJ1-5
cdr3_aa: CASSSDREQPQHF
cdr3_nt: TGTGCCAGCAGCTCCGACAGAGAACAGCCCCAGCATTTT

cdr3_length: 13
v_call: TRBV12-3/TRBV12-4
clone_size: many
d_call: .
j_call: TRBJ1-2
cdr3_aa: CATKGGNNYGYTF
cdr3_nt: TGTGCCACCAAAGGGGGGAATAACTATGGCTACACCTTC

cdr3_length: 12
v_call: TRBV5-1
clone_size: many
d_call: .
j_call: TRBJ1-2
cdr3_aa: CASSFYREGYTF
cdr3_nt: TGCGCCAGCAGCTTTTACAGGGAAGGCTACACCTTC

cdr3_length: 14
v_call: TRBV6-2/TRBV6-3
clone_size: few
d_call: TRBD1
j_call: TRBJ1-2
cdr3_aa: CASSYLDRNYGYTF
cdr3_nt: TGTGCCAGCAGTTACCTGGACAGGAACTATGGCTACACCTTC

cdr3_length: 12
v_call: TRBV4-2
clone_size: many
d_call: .
j_call: TRBJ1-2
cdr3_aa: CASSQGPGGYTF
cdr3_nt: TGTGCCAGCAGCCAGGGCCCGGGCGGCTACACCTTC

cdr3_length: 13
v_call: TRBV11-2
clone_size: few
d_call: .
j_call: TRBJ2-7
cdr3_aa: CASSLGQSYEQYF
cdr3_nt: TGTGCCAGCAGCTTAGGGCAGTCCTACGAGCAGTACTTC

cdr3_length: 14
v_call: TRBV19
clone_size: .
d_call: .
j_call: TRBJ2-3
cdr3_aa: CASSIGYSTDTQYF
cdr3_nt: TGTGCCAGTAGTATTGGGTACAGCACAGATACGCAGTATTTT

cdr3_length: 15
v_call: TRBV6-1
clone_size: .
d_call: TRBD1
j_call: TRBJ1-2
cdr3_aa: CASSAQGASIYGYTF
cdr3_nt: TGTGCCAGCAGTGCCCAGGGGGCTTCTATTTATGGCTACACCTTC

cdr3_length: 15
v_call: TRBV5-1
clone_size: many
d_call: .
j_call: TRBJ1-1
cdr3_aa: CASSLAVQGNTEAFF
cdr3_nt: TGCGCCAGCAGCTTGGCCGTACAGGGGAACACTGAAGCTTTCTTT

cdr3_length: 16
v_call: TRBV7-9
clone_size: few
d_call: .
j_call: TRBJ2-3
cdr3_aa: CASSLTLRRGTDTQYF
cdr3_nt: TGTGCCAGCAGCTTAACTCTGCGCAGGGGCACAGATACGCAGTATTTT

cdr3_length: 15
v_call: TRBV9
clone_size: .
d_call: TRBD1
j_call: TRBJ1-3
cdr3_aa: CASSPNRQGTGTIYF
cdr3_nt: TGTGCCAGCAGCCCAAATAGACAGGGGACCGGCACCATATATTTT

cdr3_length: 14
v_call: TRBV2
clone_size: .
d_call: .
j_call: TRBJ1-1
cdr3_aa: CASSNRDLNTEAFF
cdr3_nt: TGTGCCAGCAGTAACCGGGACTTGAACACTGAAGCTTTCTTT

cdr3_length: 13
v_call: TRBV10-3
clone_size: many
d_call: .
j_call: TRBJ1-6
cdr3_aa: CAISEPGNSPLHF
cdr3_nt: TGTGCCATCAGTGAGCCCGGGAATTCACCCCTCCACTTT

cdr3_length: 15
v_call: TRBV20-1
clone_size: .
d_call: TRBD2
j_call: TRBJ2-3
cdr3_aa: CSAERAGGLADTQYF
cdr3_nt: TGCAGTGCTGAGAGGGCCGGGGGGTTGGCAGATACGCAGTATTTT

cdr3_length: 17
v_call: TRBV6-5
clone_size: .
d_call: TRBD1
j_call: TRBJ2-3
cdr3_aa: CASSSSRTGLSTDTQYF
cdr3_nt: TGTGCCAGCAGTTCGTCTAGGACAGGGTTAAGCACAGATACGCAGTATTTT

cdr3_length: 15
v_call: TRBV20-1
clone_size: .
d_call: TRBD2
j_call: TRBJ2-5
cdr3_aa: CSPAGASGGGSTQYF
cdr3_nt: TGCAGCCCGGCTGGGGCTAGCGGGGGGGGATCGACCCAGTACTTC

cdr3_length: 14
v_call: TRBV29-1
clone_size: .
d_call: TRBD1
j_call: TRBJ2-1
cdr3_aa: CSVQDRVAYNEQFF
cdr3_nt: TGCAGCGTTCAAGACAGGGTCGCCTACAATGAGCAGTTCTTC

cdr3_length: 13
v_call: TRBV5-1
clone_size: few
d_call: .
j_call: TRBJ1-2
cdr3_aa: CASSLEYGYGYTF
cdr3_nt: TGCGCCAGCAGCCTGGAGTACGGCTATGGCTACACCTTC

cdr3_length: 16
v_call: TRBV4-3
clone_size: .
d_call: .
j_call: TRBJ2-1
cdr3_aa: CASSQDRQTVYNEQFF
cdr3_nt: TGCGCCAGCAGCCAAGATCGCCAGACGGTCTACAATGAGCAGTTCTTC

cdr3_length: 12
v_call: TRBV25-1
clone_size: many
d_call: .
j_call: TRBJ2-7
cdr3_aa: CASTKGTHEQYF
cdr3_nt: TGTGCCAGCACGAAGGGGACCCACGAGCAGTACTTC

cdr3_length: 12
v_call: TRBV6-1
clone_size: few
d_call: .
j_call: TRBJ1-1
cdr3_aa: CASSDPGRGAFF
cdr3_nt: TGTGCCAGCAGTGATCCAGGGCGAGGAGCTTTCTTT

cdr3_length: 13
v_call: TRBV7-2
clone_size: few
d_call: TRBD1
j_call: TRBJ1-2
cdr3_aa: CASSLDRGYGYTF
cdr3_nt: TGTGCCAGCAGCCTCGACAGGGGCTATGGCTACACCTTC

cdr3_length: 12
v_call: TRBV10-3
clone_size: .
d_call: TRBD1
j_call: TRBJ1-1
cdr3_aa: CAAGQGLTEAFF
cdr3_nt: TGTGCCGCCGGACAGGGGCTAACTGAAGCTTTCTTT

cdr3_length: 16
v_call: TRBV6-1
clone_size: once
d_call: TRBD1
j_call: TRBJ1-1
cdr3_aa: CASRPGQGLMNTEAFF
cdr3_nt: TGTGCCAGCAGACCCGGACAGGGGTTAATGAACACTGAAGCTTTCTTT

cdr3_length: 17
v_call: TRBV5-1
clone_size: few
d_call: .
j_call: TRBJ2-2
cdr3_aa: CASIEPGSERYTGELFF
cdr3_nt: TGCGCCAGCATAGAGCCGGGGAGCGAGCGGTACACCGGGGAGCTGTTTTTT

cdr3_length: 15
v_call: TRBV6-5
clone_size: many
d_call: .
j_call: TRBJ2-1
cdr3_aa: CASSYSNAAYNEQFF
cdr3_nt: TGTGCCAGCAGTTACTCGAATGCAGCTTACAATGAGCAGTTCTTC

cdr3_length: 14
v_call: TRBV29-1
clone_size: few
d_call: TRBD1
j_call: TRBJ2-4
cdr3_aa: CSVTQGEYDTIQYF
cdr3_nt: TGCAGCGTAACACAGGGGGAATACGACACCATTCAGTACTTC

cdr3_length: 15
v_call: TRBV7-9
clone_size: .
d_call: TRBD1
j_call: TRBJ2-7
cdr3_aa: CASSLWDRSSYEQYF
cdr3_nt: TGTGCCAGCAGCCTATGGGACAGGAGCTCCTACGAGCAGTACTTC

cdr3_length: 14
v_call: TRBV7-9
clone_size: .
d_call: .
j_call: TRBJ1-3
cdr3_aa: CASSFDTSGNTIYF
cdr3_nt: TGTGCCAGCAGCTTTGACACCTCTGGAAACACCATATATTTT

cdr3_length: 16
v_call: TRBV10-2
clone_size: .
d_call: TRBD2
j_call: TRBJ2-5
cdr3_aa: CASRNTRAGGSETQYF
cdr3_nt: TGCGCCAGCAGGAACACGCGGGCGGGGGGTTCGGAGACCCAGTACTTC

cdr3_length: 17
v_call: TRBV9
clone_size: many
d_call: .
j_call: TRBJ2-3
cdr3_aa: CASSASMSGRSPDTQYF
cdr3_nt: TGTGCCAGCAGCGCCTCCATGTCGGGGAGGTCCCCAGATACGCAGTATTTT

cdr3_length: 14
v_call: TRBV27
clone_size: few
d_call: TRBD2
j_call: TRBJ2-1
cdr3_aa: CASSRGGFTNEQFF
cdr3_nt: TGTGCCAGCAGTCGCGGGGGATTTACAAATGAGCAGTTCTTC

cdr3_length: 16
v_call: TRBV6-5
clone_size: many
d_call: .
j_call: TRBJ1-2
cdr3_aa: CASSYSVGIEYYDYTF
cdr3_nt: TGTGCCAGCAGTTACTCGGTTGGCATAGAATACTATGACTACACCTTC

cdr3_length: 14
v_call: TRBV3-1
clone_size: .
d_call: .
j_call: TRBJ2-2
cdr3_aa: CASSQALRTGELFF
cdr3_nt: TGTGCCAGCAGCCAAGCTCTGAGGACCGGGGAGCTGTTTTTT

cdr3_length: 15
v_call: TRBV27
clone_size: .
d_call: TRBD1
j_call: TRBJ1-1
cdr3_aa: CASSPTGQTGTEAFF
cdr3_nt: TGTGCCAGCAGTCCGACGGGACAGACGGGTACTGAAGCTTTCTTT

cdr3_length: 13
v_call: TRBV6-5
clone_size: .
d_call: .
j_call: TRBJ1-2
cdr3_aa: CASSLQGGYGYTF
cdr3_nt: TGTGCCAGCAGCTTACAGGGAGGGTATGGCTACACCTTC

cdr3_length: 13
v_call: TRBV7-9
clone_size: many
d_call: TRBD1
j_call: TRBJ2-7
cdr3_aa: CASRPDRAHEQYF
cdr3_nt: TGTGCCAGCAGACCTGACAGGGCCCACGAGCAGTACTTC

cdr3_length: 13
v_call: TRBV7-9
clone_size: many
d_call: TRBD1
j_call: TRBJ2-1
cdr3_aa: CASSWDRGNEQFF
cdr3_nt: TGTGCCAGCAGCTGGGACAGGGGTAATGAGCAGTTCTTC

cdr3_length: 12
v_call: TRBV28
clone_size: many
d_call: .
j_call: TRBJ1-1
cdr3_aa: CASSVRNTEAFF
cdr3_nt: TGTGCCAGCAGTGTCAGAAACACTGAAGCTTTCTTT

cdr3_length: 15
v_call: TRBV4-3
clone_size: many
d_call: TRBD2
j_call: TRBJ2-7
cdr3_aa: CASSQVAGGPYEQYF
cdr3_nt: TGCGCCAGCAGCCAAGTAGCGGGGGGGCCCTACGAGCAGTACTTC